What follows describes a single T cell receptor beta chain. What it binds is not known. The data belong to a study of CD8 T cells in Susac syndrome. Study at large: The Susac syndrome patients that were sequenced included six with active disease and under 10 in remission. The study, taken as a whole, reports: CD8+ clonal expansion in Susac was maximal in TEMRA cells and in active patients.

An amount of RNA that ranged from roughly 0.5 to 1 ug was reverse transcribed with random hexamers. An immunoSEQ multiplex PCR generated amplified TCR beta CDR3 products spanning 54 Vbeta and 13 Jbeta. TCRdb processed the immunoSEQ multiplex PCR reads anew with MiXCR; each CDR3 protein has one entry. The sample yields fewer than 85,000 distinct CDR3 sequences, roughly 94% seen once. The CDR3 runs 16 residues. Germline CDR1 reads MNHEY; CDR2 reads SVGAGI. V trimming: 2 bases; J trimming: 4 bases; junction bases outside the gene matches: 5. The V call is TRBV6-5, the J call TRBJ1-6, with 7 nucleotides matching TRBD1. Input material: CD8+ T cells from PBMCs. The source of this sequence is a human donor with Susac syndrome. CDR3 residues: CASSYTRDSYNSPLHF. CDR3 nucleotide sequence: TGTGCCAGCAGTTACACCAGGGACAGTTATAATTCACCCCTCCACTTT.